The sequence of this T cell receptor (beta chain) was determined in a study of blood T cell repertoires in COVID-19 (dated by TCRdb to 2020 to 2022). For the wider study: Samples from collaborators originated in the United States, Italy and Spain and spanned both the acute and convalescent phases of COVID-19. Nearly every sample came with metadata listing a de-identified subject ID, COVID-19 status, age in years and sex. Subjects who had been exposed to COVID-19, were actively infected with it, or had recovered from it provided the deeply sampled blood TCRbeta repertoires that made up the dataset. The repertoires were released in a freely available public database intended as a resource for research on the immune response to SARS-CoV-2. The samples were drawn from two sources: the first 160 participants of the ongoing ImmuneRACE study, and fewer than 1,500 subjects contributed by 6 global collaborators. The prospective study material was composed of cDNA or gDNA derived from T cells, B-cell-depleted T cells, or PBMCs. Where available, HLA class I and class II types were taken from metadata supplied by the sample provider and were not determined by assay-based typing.

The immunoSEQ Assay, a bias-controlled multiplex PCR, was used to amplify TCRbeta CDR3 regions from genomic DNA. The original pipeline was this. Nucleated cell counts per sample were estimated from amplification of reference gene primers within the assay. To quantify the absolute abundance of each unique TCRbeta CDR3 rearrangement, sequence reads were collapsed and filtered. For each sample, productive Simpson clonality was calculated as the square root of Simpson's diversity index across productive rearrangements. Imported from immuneACCESS, the table was reduced by TCRdb to in-frame sequences with V and J called. These copies leave out some clones; in studies compared against another copy, an unresolved V gene accounts for under half, and the cause of the remainder is not known. That table gives V, J and clone size, and the DNA gave D and trimming. Counted in this sample were a few hundred thousand clones; 88% of them appeared once. The ten largest clones capture roughly 1.4% of the sample.

Turning to this clone: Its cognate antigen has yet to be identified. No clone much larger than this one lies a single base away; base qualities are absent.

What the research found in general, with its limitations: Clinical and demographic metadata were provided uncurated, with the amount varying by source and participant.

The CDR3, cysteine through phenylalanine, is 14 amino acids long. Of the read, only the CDR3 DNA is kept; its 42 bases are in frame from base 1. CDR1 and CDR2 (MNHEY, SMNVEV) derive from the germline V gene (reference sequence). V is cut by 3 bases and J by 3 bases, and the space between the germline ends is 8 bases. Collaborating institutions collected whole blood in K2EDTA tubes following their own protocols. For TCRbeta analysis, collaborators shipped samples in one of three forms: frozen whole blood, isolated PBMCs, or DNA extracted from either of those sample types. The specimen sequenced was peripheral blood. This receptor chain uses TRBV27 and TRBJ2-2; the D gene is perhaps TRBD2, from 6 matching bases. This TCR was recovered from a man older than 75 with acute or convalescent COVID-19. The CDR3 protein: CASSLRGYTGELFF. DNA sequence: TGTGCCAGCAGTTTGCGGGGATACACCGGGGAGCTGTTTTTT.